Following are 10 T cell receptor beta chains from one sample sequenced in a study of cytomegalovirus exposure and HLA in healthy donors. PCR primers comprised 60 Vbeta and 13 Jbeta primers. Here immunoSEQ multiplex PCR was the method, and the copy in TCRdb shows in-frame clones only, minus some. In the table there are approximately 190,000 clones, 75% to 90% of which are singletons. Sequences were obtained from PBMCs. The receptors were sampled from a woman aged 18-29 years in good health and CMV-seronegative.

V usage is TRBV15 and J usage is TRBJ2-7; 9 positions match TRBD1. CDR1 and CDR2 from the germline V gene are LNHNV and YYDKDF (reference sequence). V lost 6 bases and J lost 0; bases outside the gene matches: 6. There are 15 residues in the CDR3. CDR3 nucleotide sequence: TGTGCCACCAGAACTGGACAGGGGAGCTCCTACGAGCAGTACTTC. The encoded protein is CATRTGQGSSYEQYF.

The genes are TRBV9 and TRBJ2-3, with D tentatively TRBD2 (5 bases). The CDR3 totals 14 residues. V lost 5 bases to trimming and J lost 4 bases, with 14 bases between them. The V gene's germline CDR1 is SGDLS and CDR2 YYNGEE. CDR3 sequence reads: CASSIASAADTQYF. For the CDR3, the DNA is TGTGCCAGCAGTATCGCTTCAGCGGCAGATACGCAGTATTTT. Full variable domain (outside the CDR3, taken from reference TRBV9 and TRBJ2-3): DSGVTQTPKHLITATGQRVTLRCSPRSGDLSVYWYQQSLDQGLQFLIQYYNGEERAKGNILERFSAQQFPDLHSELNLSSLELGDSALYFCASSIASAADTQYFGPGTRLTVL.

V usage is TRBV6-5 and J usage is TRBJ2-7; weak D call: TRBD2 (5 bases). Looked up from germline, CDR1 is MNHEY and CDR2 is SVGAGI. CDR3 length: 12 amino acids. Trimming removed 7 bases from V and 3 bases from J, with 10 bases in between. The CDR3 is CASTGRDYEQYF. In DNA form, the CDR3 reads TGTGCCAGCACTGGACGGGACTACGAGCAGTACTTC.

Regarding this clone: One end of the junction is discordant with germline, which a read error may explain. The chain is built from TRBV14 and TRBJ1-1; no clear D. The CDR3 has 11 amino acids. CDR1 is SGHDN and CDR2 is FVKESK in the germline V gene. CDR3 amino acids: CASSQDLRQSF. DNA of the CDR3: TGTGCCAGCAGCCAAGATCTGCGGCAGTCTTTT.

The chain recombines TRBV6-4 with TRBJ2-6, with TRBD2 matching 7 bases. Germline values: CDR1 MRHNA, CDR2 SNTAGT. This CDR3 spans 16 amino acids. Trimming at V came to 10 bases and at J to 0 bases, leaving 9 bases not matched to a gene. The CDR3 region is CATRPSGSSGANVLTF. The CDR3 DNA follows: TGTGCCACCAGACCTAGCGGAAGCTCTGGGGCCAACGTCCTGACTTTC.

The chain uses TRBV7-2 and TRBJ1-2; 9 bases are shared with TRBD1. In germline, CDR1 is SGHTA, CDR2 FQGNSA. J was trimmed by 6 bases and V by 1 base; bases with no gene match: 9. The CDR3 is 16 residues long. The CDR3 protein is CASSLDSGGQGHGYTF. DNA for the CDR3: TGTGCCAGCAGCTTAGACAGTGGGGGACAGGGACATGGCTACACCTTC.

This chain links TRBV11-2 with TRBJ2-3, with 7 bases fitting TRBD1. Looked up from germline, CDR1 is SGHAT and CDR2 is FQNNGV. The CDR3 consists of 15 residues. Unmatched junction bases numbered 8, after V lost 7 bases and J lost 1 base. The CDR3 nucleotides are TGTGCCAGCACTTTCAGGGGGTCCCGCACAGATACGCAGTATTTT. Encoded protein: CASTFRGSRTDTQYF.

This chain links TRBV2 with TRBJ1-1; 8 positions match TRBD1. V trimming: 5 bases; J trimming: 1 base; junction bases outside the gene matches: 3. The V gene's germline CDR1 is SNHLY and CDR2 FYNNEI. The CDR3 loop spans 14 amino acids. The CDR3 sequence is CASSTGGENTEAFF. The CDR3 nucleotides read TGTGCCAGCAGTACAGGGGGGGAGAACACTGAAGCTTTCTTT.

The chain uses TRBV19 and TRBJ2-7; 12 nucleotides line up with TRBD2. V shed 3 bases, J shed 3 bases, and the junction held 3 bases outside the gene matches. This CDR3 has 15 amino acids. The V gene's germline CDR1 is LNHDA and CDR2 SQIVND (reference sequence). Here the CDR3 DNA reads TGTGCCAGTAGTATGGGGACTAGCGGGTACTACGAGCAGTACTTC. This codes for CASSMGTSGYYEQYF.

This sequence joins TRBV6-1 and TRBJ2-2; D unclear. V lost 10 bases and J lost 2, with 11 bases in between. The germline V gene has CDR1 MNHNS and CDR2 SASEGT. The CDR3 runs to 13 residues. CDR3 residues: CAKLTENTGELFF. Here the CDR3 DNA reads TGTGCCAAATTAACAGAAAACACCGGGGAGCTGTTTTTT.